Sequencing of this T cell receptor beta chain was carried out in a study of cytomegalovirus exposure and HLA in healthy donors. In the case of this clone: No antigen is known for it. At one end the junction does not follow the germline gene, possibly because of a read error.

Repertoires were generated with immunoSEQ multiplex PCR, while TCRdb's copy carries only in-frame clones and drops some. The table records a few hundred thousand clones, approximately 91% of them present only once. Overall study findings and caveats: A later analysis found first-cohort TCR clusters tended to co-occur in the roughly 120 validation repertoires.

Sequences were obtained from PBMCs. The sequence was obtained from a man between 25 and 39 years old in good health and CMV-seronegative.

The DNA of the CDR3 is TGTGCCAGCAGCTTCCCCGGCGGGGGCCAGCTCTTC. As protein: CASSFPGGGQLF. The gene calls are TRBV9 and TRBJ2-1; D perhaps matches TRBD2 (7 bases). The CDR3 length is 12 residues. Germline V gene sequence: CDR1 SGDLS, CDR2 YYNGEE.